Below, 10 T cell receptor beta chains from the same sample are listed, as sequenced in a study of Ad26.COV2.S vaccination and SARS-CoV-2 variants. Assay used: immunoSEQ multiplex PCR; TCRdb lists only in-frame clones, some missing. The sample yields 410,000 or so clones, 92% seen once. Indicated treatment: around 19 received Ad26.COV2.S at low or high dose, single or two shots; about 5 received placebo; per-sample allocation not given. Following the first vaccine or placebo injection, samples were taken on day 63. The sample was peripheral blood, taken in a trial of Ad26.COV2.S vaccine versus placebo. These receptors were obtained from a person between 18 and 65 years old who received the Ad26.COV2.S COVID-19 vaccine or a placebo.

This clone has a single count. This chain uses TRBV27 with TRBJ1-5, with D possibly TRBD1 on 6 matching bases. Trimming took off 8 bases at V and 7 bases at J, with 24 bases between the two ends. Germline V CDR1 and CDR2: MNHEY, SMNVEV (reference sequence). This CDR3 comprises 16 residues. The CDR3 nucleotides are TGTGCCAGCTCGTATGGGGGGGGCCGGGATAACCAGCCCCAGCATTTT. Its protein product is CASSYGGGRDNQPQHF.

The V call is TRBV9, the J call TRBJ2-1; no firm D call. Trimming removed 1 base at V and 0 bases at J, with 8 bases between. The CDR3 spans 15 residues. Germline assignment: CDR1 SGDLS and CDR2 YYNGEE. CDR3 region: CASSVSGASYNEQFF. In DNA form, the CDR3 reads TGTGCCAGCAGCGTATCAGGTGCCTCCTACAATGAGCAGTTCTTC. Using reference TRBV9 and TRBJ2-1 for the parts outside the CDR3, the full variable domain is DSGVTQTPKHLITATGQRVTLRCSPRSGDLSVYWYQQSLDQGLQFLIQYYNGEERAKGNILERFSAQQFPDLHSELNLSSLELGDSALYFCASSVSGASYNEQFFGPGTRLTVL.

This clone was seen once. This chain uses TRBV7-2 with TRBJ2-5; no definite D call. Germline V gene data show CDR1 as SGHTA and CDR2 as FQGNSA. The CDR3 runs to 13 residues. Trimming removed 5 bases from V and 5 bases from J, with 12 bases in between. DNA of the CDR3: TGTGCCAGCAGCCCAGACACAGCGGAGACCCAGTACTTC. Translated, it gives CASSPDTAETQYF. Drawing the rest from reference TRBV7-2 and TRBJ2-5, the complete variable domain is GAGVSQSPSNKVTEKGKDVELRCDPISGHTALYWYRQSLGQGLEFLIYFQGNSAPDKSGLPSDRFSAERTGGSVSTLTIQRTQQEDSAVYLCASSPDTAETQYFGPGTRLLVL.

Only a few counts were recorded for this clone. The V and J genes are TRBV27 and TRBJ1-5; 7 bases line up with TRBD1. This CDR3 has 14 amino acids. Germline V gene sequence: CDR1 MNHEY, CDR2 SMNVEV (reference sequence). The junction had 9 bases not matched to a gene; V was cut back by 6 bases and J by 7 bases. CDR3 nucleotides: TGTGCCAGCAGGCGACAGGGAGGTGAGCAGCCCCAGCATTTT. This sequence encodes CASRRQGGEQPQHF.

The V gene is TRBV2, the J gene TRBJ1-2; 7 bases map to TRBD1. The CDR3 loop spans 14 amino acids. With V trimmed by 1 base and J by 4 bases, 3 bases remained unmatched. Germline V lookup: CDR1 SNHLY, CDR2 FYNNEI. CDR3 sequence (DNA): TGTGCCAGCAGTGAAGGGGGGACAGTCTATGGCTACACCTTC. Translation: CASSEGGTVYGYTF. The variable domain in full, completed from reference TRBV2 and TRBJ1-2, reads EPEVTQTPSHQVTQMGQEVILRCVPISNHLYFYWYRQILGQKVEFLVSFYNNEISEKSEIFDDQFSVERPDGSNFTLKIRSTKLEDSAMYFCASSEGGTVYGYTFGSGTRLTVV.

This sequence joins TRBV19 and TRBJ2-7, with D perhaps matching TRBD1 (7 bases). The V end was cut by 5 bases, the J end by 5 bases, with 16 bases between. Germline CDR1 LNHDA, CDR2 SQIVND (reference sequence). The CDR3 totals 14 residues. The CDR3 loop reads CASSLRFRGDEQYF. The CDR3 DNA follows: TGTGCCAGTAGTCTTCGGTTCAGGGGGGACGAGCAGTACTTC.

The chain recombines TRBV3-1 (or the pseudogene TRBV3-2) with TRBJ2-7, with 7 nucleotides matching TRBD2. The CDR3 has 15 residues. Trimming cost V 4 bases and J 4 bases; bases outside gene matches: 10. Germline CDR1 and CDR2: LGHDT and YNNKEL (reference sequence). CDR3 sequence: CASSLRLAQEYEQYF. In DNA form, the CDR3 reads TGTGCCAGCAGCCTCCGACTAGCCCAGGAGTACGAGCAGTACTTC.

V and J are TRBV3-1 (or the pseudogene TRBV3-2) and TRBJ2-7; 9 bases are a match to TRBD1. The germline CDR1 and CDR2 sequences are LGHDT and YNNKEL (reference sequence). V gave up 4 bases and J gave up 0 bases; unmatched junction bases: 1. The CDR3 runs to 14 residues. The CDR3 sequence: CASSRDRDSYEQYF. As DNA, the CDR3 is TGTGCCAGCAGCCGGGACAGGGACTCCTACGAGCAGTACTTC.

V is TRBV18 and J is TRBJ1-4; 8 bases fit TRBD1. CDR3 length equals 17 residues. V was clipped by 2 bases and J by 1 base; unmatched bases: 6. Germline values: CDR1 KGHSH, CDR2 LQKENI. CDR3 sequence: CASSPTQGAGTNEKLFF. DNA for the CDR3: TGTGCCAGCTCACCAACTCAGGGGGCGGGAACTAATGAAAAACTGTTTTTT.

This clone was found a few times. The CDR3 coding sequence is TGTGCCAGCACCAAAGGGGAAGTCGGGTATGGCTACACCTTC. Protein product: CASTKGEVGYGYTF. The chain links TRBV25-1 to TRBJ1-2; D might be TRBD1 (5 bases). The CDR3 is 14 amino acids. The germline V gene has CDR1 MGHDK and CDR2 SYGVNS. Trimming took 7 bases from V and 5 from J, leaving 17 bases between them.